The following is a T cell receptor (beta chain) sequence with its context. The V end lost 1 base, the J end lost 2 bases, and 9 bases lay between the germline ends. Germline V gives CDR1 MNHNY, CDR2 SVGAGI (reference sequence). The CDR3 sequence is 14 residues long. Everyone who took part was roughly 18 to 89 years old, and they came from 20 to 25 US areas. Original methodology: Estimation of nucleated cell counts relied on the amplification of reference gene primers. TCRdb keeps only in-frame clones here, not all; method: immunoSEQ multiplex PCR. The V and J calls and clone size are taken from that table; D and trimming were inferred from the DNA. The data show 250,000 to 300,000 clones, with about nine tenths seen just once and less than 3.5% held by the top ten. The data stem from a study of blood T cell repertoires in COVID-19. Turning to the study itself: Acute-phase and convalescent COVID-19 samples originated in the United States, Italy and Spain. T cells, B-cell-depleted T cells, or PBMCs supplied cDNA or gDNA.

This sequence joins TRBV6-6 and TRBJ2-7; D ambiguous. Input material: PBMCs or T cells enriched from blood (not recorded which). The receptor's source is a woman in her forties or fifties who had been exposed to COVID-19. This CDR3 is CASSYWAGPYEQYF. CDR3 DNA sequence: TGTGCCAGCAGTTACTGGGCAGGTCCCTACGAGCAGTACTTC.